The 4 T cell receptor beta chains listed next were all sequenced from one sample in a study of blood T cell repertoires in COVID-19. Method: immunoSEQ multiplex PCR; TCRdb's copy keeps in-frame clones and lacks some. The data contain under 55,000 clones, approximately 84% of them singletons. What was sequenced was peripheral blood. All receptors come from a human donor in a cohort sampled during active COVID-19.

The chain couples TRBV23-1 to TRBJ2-3, with D possibly being TRBD2 (6 bases). TRBV23-1 counts as an open reading frame of uncertain function. The CDR3 is made up of 18 amino acids. V gave up 7 bases and J gave up 3 bases, with 26 bases separating them. Here the CDR3 reads CASTPQEAGQTKTDTQYF. The CDR3 nucleotides read TGCGCCAGCACTCCCCAAGAGGCGGGGCAGACCAAGACAGATACGCAGTATTTT.

This clone came up once. The V call is TRBV19, the J call TRBJ2-7, with 9 bases that match TRBD2. Trimming at V came to 3 bases and at J to 3 bases, leaving 6 bases not matched to a gene. Germline CDR1 and CDR2: LNHDA and SQIVND (reference sequence). The CDR3 totals 15 residues. CDR3 amino acids: CASSIGGSGSYEQYF. CDR3 bases: TGTGCCAGTAGTATCGGGGGTAGCGGGAGCTACGAGCAGTACTTC. The whole variable domain, remainder taken from reference TRBV19 and TRBJ2-7, is DGGITQSPKYLFRKEGQNVTLSCEQNLNHDAMYWYRQDPGQGLRLIYYSQIVNDFQKGDIAEGYSVSREKKESFPLTVTSAQKNPTAFYLCASSIGGSGSYEQYFGPGTRLTVT.

Written as DNA, the CDR3 is TGCGCCAGCAGTCAATCGGGGACAGGGGTTCTCACAAGCTCCTACGAGCAGTACTTC. This gives the protein CASSQSGTGVLTSSYEQYF. The chain recombines TRBV23-1 with TRBJ2-7; 10 bases are shared with TRBD1. TRBV23-1 has ORF status, its function being uncertain. There are 19 residues in the CDR3. Trimming cost V 0 bases and J 0 bases; bases outside gene matches: 11.

The chain has TRBV10-3 and TRBJ1-2; tentative D call: TRBD1 (5 bases). The ends were cut back, 3 bases at V and 2 bases at J, with 13 bases in the middle. This CDR3 has 15 residues. Germline values: CDR1 ENHRY, CDR2 SYGVKD. CDR3 bases: TGTGCCATCAGTGAATTGGGAGGGGTAAACTATGGCTACACCTTC. It encodes CAISELGGVNYGYTF.